The clone carrying this T cell receptor beta chain was found once. Random hexamers were used to reverse transcribe an amount of about 0.45 to 1 ug RNA. TCRdb independently ran MiXCR on the immunoSEQ multiplex PCR reads; one entry per CDR3 protein. The data contain around 170,000 distinct CDR3 sequences, approximately 94% of them singletons. The record originates from a study of CD8 T cells in Susac syndrome. V lost 8 bases and J lost 1, with 13 bases in between. The CDR3 sequence is 13 residues long. Germline lookup yields CDR1 DFQATT and CDR2 SNEGSKA (reference sequence). The chain joins TRBV20-1 to TRBJ2-3; no clear D. The sequencing input was CD4+ T cells from PBMCs. This clonotype was obtained from a human donor with Susac syndrome. CDR3 DNA: TGCAGTTGTCCCCCCGACGGCACAGATACGCAGTATTTT. Translated, it gives CSCPPDGTDTQYF.